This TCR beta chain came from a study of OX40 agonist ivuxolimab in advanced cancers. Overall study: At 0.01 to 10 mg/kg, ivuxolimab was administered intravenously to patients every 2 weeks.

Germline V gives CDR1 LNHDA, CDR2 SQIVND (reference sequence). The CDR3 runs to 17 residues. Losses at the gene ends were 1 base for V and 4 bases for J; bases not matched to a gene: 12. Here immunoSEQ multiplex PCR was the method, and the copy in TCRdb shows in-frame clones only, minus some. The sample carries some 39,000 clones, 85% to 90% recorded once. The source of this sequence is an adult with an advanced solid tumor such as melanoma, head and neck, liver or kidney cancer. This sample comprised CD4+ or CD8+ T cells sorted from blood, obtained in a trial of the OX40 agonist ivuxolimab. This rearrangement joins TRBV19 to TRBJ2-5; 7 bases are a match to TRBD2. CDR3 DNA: TGTGCCAGTAGTATAGCCGCGGGAAGAGGGAGGGGAGAGACCCAGTACTTC. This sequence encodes CASSIAAGRGRGETQYF.